This TCR beta chain was captured by sequencing in a study of cytomegalovirus exposure and HLA in healthy donors. Likely unrecorded immune exposures existed in these nominally healthy donors. Primers for the PCR totalled 60 Vbeta and 13 Jbeta. The table came from immunoSEQ multiplex PCR; TCRdb's copy has only in-frame clones and leaves some out. The sample yields fewer than 200,000 clones, roughly four fifths seen once. This clone was seen only a few times. The target antigen is unknown. General study findings and limits: Upon later analysis, HLA-associated TCR beta chains proved more clonally expanded than other, equally common chains. At a 0.05 false discovery rate, a later analysis found about 17,000 TCR beta sequences to be associated with HLA alleles.

This receptor was obtained from a female donor in good health and CMV-seronegative. The sequenced material came from PBMCs.

This CDR3 is CASSPDSLTEAFF. CDR3 coding DNA: TGTGCCAGCAGCCCCGACAGCCTCACTGAAGCTTTCTTT. V gene TRBV7-9 combines with J gene TRBJ1-1, with TRBD1 as a possible D gene (5 bases). The CDR3 runs to 13 residues. Germline CDR1 is SEHNR and CDR2 is FQNEAQ (reference sequence). Trimming left V 5 bases short and J 4 bases short, with 11 bases between.